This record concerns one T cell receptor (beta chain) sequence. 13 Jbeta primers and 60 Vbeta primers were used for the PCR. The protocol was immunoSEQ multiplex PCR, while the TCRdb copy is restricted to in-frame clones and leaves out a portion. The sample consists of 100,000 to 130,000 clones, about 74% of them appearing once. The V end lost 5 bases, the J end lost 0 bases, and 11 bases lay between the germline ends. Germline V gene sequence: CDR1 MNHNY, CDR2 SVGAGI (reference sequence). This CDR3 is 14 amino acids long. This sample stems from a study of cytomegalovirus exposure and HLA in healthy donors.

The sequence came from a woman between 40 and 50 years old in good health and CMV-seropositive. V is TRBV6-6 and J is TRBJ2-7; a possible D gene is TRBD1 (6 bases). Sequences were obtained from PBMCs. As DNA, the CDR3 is TGTGCCAGCAGTCTGTGGGACAACTCCTACGAGCAGTACTTC. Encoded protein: CASSLWDNSYEQYF.